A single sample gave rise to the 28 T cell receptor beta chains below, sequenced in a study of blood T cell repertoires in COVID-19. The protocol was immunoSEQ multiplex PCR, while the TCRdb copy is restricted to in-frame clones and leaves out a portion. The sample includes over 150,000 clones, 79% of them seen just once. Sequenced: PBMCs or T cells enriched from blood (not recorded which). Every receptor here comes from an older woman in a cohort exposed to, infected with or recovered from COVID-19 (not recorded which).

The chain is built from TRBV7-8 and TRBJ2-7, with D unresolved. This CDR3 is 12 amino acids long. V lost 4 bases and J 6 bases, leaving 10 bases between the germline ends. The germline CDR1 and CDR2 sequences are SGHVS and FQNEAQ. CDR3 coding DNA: TGTGCCAGCAGCTCCAGCGTTGGCGAGCAGTACTTC. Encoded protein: CASSSSVGEQYF.

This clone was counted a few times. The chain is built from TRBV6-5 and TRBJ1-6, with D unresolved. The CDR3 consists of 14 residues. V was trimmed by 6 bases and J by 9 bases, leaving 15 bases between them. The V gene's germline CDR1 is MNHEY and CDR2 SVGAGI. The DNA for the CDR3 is TGTGCCAGCAGAGAGACGGTACGGGGTTCACCCCTCCACTTT. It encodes CASRETVRGSPLHF.

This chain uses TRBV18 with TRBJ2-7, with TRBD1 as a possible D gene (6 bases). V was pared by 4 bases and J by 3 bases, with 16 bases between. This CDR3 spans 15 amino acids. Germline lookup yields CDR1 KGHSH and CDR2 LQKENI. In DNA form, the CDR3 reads TGTGCCAGCTCACGGGACCTTGAAGGGGGCTACGAGCAGTACTTC. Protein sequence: CASSRDLEGGYEQYF.

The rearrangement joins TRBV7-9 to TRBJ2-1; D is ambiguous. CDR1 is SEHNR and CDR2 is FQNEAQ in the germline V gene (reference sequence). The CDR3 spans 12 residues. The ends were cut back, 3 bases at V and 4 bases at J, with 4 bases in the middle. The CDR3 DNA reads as TGTGCCAGCAGCTTCGGGTACAATGAGCAGTTCTTC. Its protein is CASSFGYNEQFF.

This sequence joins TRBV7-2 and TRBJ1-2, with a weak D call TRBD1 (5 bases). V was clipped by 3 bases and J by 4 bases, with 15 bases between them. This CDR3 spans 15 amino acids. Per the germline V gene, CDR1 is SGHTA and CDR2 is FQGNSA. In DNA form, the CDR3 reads TGTGCCAGCAGCTTTAGTCATCAGGGAAGCTATGGCTACACCTTC. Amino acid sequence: CASSFSHQGSYGYTF.

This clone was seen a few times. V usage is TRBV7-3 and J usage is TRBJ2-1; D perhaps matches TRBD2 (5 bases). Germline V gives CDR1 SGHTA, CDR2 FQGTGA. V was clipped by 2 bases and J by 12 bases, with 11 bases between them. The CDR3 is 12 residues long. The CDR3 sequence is CASSLEGGRQFF. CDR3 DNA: TGTGCCAGCAGCTTAGAAGGAGGTAGGCAGTTCTTC.

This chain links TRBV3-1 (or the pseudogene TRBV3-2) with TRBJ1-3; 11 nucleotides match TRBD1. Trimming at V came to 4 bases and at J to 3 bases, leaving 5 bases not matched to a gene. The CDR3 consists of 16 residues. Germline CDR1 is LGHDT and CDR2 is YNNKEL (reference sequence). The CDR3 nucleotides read TGTGCCAGCAGCCCCGGGACAGGGGGTTTTGGAAACACCATATATTTT. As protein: CASSPGTGGFGNTIYF.

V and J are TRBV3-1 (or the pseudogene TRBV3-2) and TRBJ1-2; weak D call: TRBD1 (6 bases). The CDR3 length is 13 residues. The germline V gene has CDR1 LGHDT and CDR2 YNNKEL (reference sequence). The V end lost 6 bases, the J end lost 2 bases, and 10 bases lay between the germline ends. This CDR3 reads CASRDRLNYGYTF. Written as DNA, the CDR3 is TGTGCCAGCAGAGACAGGCTAAACTATGGCTACACCTTC.

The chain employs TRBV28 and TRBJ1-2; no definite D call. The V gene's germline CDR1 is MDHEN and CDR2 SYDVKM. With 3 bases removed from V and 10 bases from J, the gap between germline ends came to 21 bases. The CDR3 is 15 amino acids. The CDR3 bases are TGTGCCAGCAGTTTGGGCGAGCGGGTTCCCGCACTCTACACCTTC. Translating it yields CASSLGERVPALYTF.

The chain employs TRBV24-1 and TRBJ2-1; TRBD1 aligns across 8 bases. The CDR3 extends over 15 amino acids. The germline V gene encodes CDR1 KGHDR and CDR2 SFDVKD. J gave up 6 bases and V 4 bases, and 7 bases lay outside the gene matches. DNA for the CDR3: TGTGCCACCAGTGACCCTACCACAGGGGGCAATGAGCAGTTCTTC. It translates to CATSDPTTGGNEQFF.

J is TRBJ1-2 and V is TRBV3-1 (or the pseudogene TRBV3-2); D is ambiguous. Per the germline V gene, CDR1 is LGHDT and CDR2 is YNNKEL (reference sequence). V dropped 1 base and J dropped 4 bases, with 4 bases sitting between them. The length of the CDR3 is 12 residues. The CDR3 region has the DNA TGTGCCAGCAGCCAAGCGGGCTATGGCTACACCTTC. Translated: CASSQAGYGYTF.

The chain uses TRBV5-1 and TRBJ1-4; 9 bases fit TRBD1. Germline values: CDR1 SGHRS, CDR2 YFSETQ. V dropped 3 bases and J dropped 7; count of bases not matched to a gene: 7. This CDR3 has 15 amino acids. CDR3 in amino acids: CASSSGDRVVEKLFF. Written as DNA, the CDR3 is TGCGCCAGCAGCTCGGGGGACAGGGTGGTTGAAAAACTGTTTTTT.

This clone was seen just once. This CDR3 reads CASSTPTGHQPQHF. As DNA, the CDR3 is TGTGCCAGCAGCACCCCGACAGGTCACCAGCCCCAGCATTTT. The chain joins TRBV7-8 to TRBJ1-5, with D perhaps TRBD1 (6 bases). CDR1 is SGHVS and CDR2 is FQNEAQ in the germline V gene. This CDR3 spans 14 amino acids. Trimming cost V 5 bases and J 7 bases, with 15 bases left between them.

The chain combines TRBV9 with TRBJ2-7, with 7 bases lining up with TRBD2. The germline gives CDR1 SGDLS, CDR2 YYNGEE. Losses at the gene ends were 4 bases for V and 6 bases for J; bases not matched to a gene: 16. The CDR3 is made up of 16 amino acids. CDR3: CASSPTGGSPPSEQYF. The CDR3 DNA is TGTGCCAGCAGCCCAACGGGGGGATCTCCTCCTTCCGAGCAGTACTTC.

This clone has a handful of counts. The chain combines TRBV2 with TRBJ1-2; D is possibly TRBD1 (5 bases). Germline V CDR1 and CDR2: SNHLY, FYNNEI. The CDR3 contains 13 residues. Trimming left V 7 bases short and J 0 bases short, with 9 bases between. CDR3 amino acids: CASTIGANYGYTF. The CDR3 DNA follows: TGTGCCAGCACCATAGGGGCTAACTATGGCTACACCTTC.

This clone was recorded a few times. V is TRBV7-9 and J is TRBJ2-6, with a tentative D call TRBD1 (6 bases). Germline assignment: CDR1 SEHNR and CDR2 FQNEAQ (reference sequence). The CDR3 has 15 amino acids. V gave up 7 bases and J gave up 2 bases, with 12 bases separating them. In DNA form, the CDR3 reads TGTGCCAGCACCATACAGGGACCTGGGGCCAACGTCCTGACTTTC. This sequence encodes CASTIQGPGANVLTF.

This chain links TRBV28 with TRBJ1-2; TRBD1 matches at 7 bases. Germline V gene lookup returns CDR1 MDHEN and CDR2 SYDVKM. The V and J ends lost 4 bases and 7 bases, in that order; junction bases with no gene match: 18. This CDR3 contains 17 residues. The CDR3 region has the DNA TGTGCCAGCAGTTCCAACCCCGGGACAGTCCCCGCGGGTGGCTACACCTTC. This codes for CASSSNPGTVPAGGYTF.

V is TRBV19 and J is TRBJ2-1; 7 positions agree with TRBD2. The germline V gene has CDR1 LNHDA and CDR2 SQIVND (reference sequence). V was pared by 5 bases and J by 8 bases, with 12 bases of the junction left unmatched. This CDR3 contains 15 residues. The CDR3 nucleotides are TGTGCCAGTAGTCCCCGGGGAGGGTGGGCCGATGAGCAGTTCTTC. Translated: CASSPRGGWADEQFF. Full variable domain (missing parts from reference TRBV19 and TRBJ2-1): DGGITQSPKYLFRKEGQNVTLSCEQNLNHDAMYWYRQDPGQGLRLIYYSQIVNDFQKGDIAEGYSVSREKKESFPLTVTSAQKNPTAFYLCASSPRGGWADEQFFGPGTRLTVL.

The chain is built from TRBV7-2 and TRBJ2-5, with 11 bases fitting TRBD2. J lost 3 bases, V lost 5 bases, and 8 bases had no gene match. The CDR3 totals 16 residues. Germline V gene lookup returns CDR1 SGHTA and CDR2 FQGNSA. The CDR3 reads CASSPGATSGKETQYF. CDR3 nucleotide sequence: TGTGCCAGCAGCCCTGGGGCGACTAGCGGGAAAGAGACCCAGTACTTC.

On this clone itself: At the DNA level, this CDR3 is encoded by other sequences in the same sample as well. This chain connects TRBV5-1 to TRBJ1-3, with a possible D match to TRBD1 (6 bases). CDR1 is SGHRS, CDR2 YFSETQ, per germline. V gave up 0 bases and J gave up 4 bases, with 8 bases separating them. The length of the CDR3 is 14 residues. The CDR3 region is CASSLGTAGNTIYF. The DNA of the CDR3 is TGCGCCAGCAGCTTGGGGACAGCCGGAAACACCATATATTTT. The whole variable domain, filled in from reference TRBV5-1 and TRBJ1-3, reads KAGVTQTPRYLIKTRGQQVTLSCSPISGHRSVSWYQQTPGQGLQFLFEYFSETQRNKGNFPGRFSGRQFSNSRSEMNVSTLELGDSALYLCASSLGTAGNTIYFGEGSWLTVV.

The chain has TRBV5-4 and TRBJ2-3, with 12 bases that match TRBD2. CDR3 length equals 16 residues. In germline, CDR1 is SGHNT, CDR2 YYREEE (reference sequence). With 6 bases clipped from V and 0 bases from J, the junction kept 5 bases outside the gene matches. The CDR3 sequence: CASNTGLAGSTDTQYF. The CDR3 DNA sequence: TGTGCCAGCAACACCGGACTAGCGGGGAGCACAGATACGCAGTATTTT.

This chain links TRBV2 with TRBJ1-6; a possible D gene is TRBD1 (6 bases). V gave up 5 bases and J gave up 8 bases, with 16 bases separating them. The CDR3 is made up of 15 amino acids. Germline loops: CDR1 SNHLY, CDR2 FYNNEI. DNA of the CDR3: TGTGCCAGCAGTCGGGGGGGCCTGGTTGATTCACCCCTCCACTTT. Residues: CASSRGGLVDSPLHF.

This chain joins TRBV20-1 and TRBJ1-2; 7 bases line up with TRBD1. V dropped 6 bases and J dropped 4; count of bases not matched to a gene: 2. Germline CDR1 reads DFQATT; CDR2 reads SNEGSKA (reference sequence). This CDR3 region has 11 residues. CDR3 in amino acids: CSARQGYGYTF. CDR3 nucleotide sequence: TGCAGTGCAAGACAGGGCTATGGCTACACCTTC.

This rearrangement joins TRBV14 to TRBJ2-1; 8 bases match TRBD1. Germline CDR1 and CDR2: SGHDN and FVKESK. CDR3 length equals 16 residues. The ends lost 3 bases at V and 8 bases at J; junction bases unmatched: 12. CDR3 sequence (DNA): TGTGCCAGCAGCCAGCTCCGGGACAGGCTGTTGGATGAGCAGTTCTTC. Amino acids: CASSQLRDRLLDEQFF.

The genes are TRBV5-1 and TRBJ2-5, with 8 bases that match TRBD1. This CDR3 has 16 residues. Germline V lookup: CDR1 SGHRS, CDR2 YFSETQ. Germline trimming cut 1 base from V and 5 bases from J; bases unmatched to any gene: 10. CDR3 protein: CASSLFPGGSGETQYF. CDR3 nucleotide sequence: TGCGCCAGCAGCTTGTTTCCAGGGGGCTCAGGGGAGACCCAGTACTTC.

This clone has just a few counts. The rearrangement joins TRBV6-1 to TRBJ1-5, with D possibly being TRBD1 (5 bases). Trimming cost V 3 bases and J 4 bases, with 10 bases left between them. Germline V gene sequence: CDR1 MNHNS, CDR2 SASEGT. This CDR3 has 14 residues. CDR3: CASSELTGNQPQHF. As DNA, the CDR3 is TGTGCCAGCAGTGAGCTCACAGGTAATCAGCCCCAGCATTTT.

The CDR3: CAWSNKLNEQFF. CDR3 nucleotide sequence: TGTGCCTGGAGTAATAAGCTTAATGAGCAGTTCTTC. V gene TRBV30 combines with J gene TRBJ2-1, with D uncertain. V lost 2 bases and J 7 bases, leaving 9 bases between the germline ends. The CDR3 totals 12 residues. CDR1 and CDR2 from the germline V gene are GTSNPN and SVGIG (reference sequence).

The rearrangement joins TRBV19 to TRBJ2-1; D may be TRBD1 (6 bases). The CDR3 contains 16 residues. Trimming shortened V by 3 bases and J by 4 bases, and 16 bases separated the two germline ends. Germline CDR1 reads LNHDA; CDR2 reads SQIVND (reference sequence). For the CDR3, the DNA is TGTGCCAGTAGTATTGGACAGCGTCCGTTTTACAATGAGCAGTTCTTC. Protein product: CASSIGQRPFYNEQFF.